This TCR beta chain stems from a study of blood T cell repertoires in COVID-19. Study in general: The analysed material was cDNA or gDNA that came from T cells, B-cell-depleted T cells, or PBMCs.

In germline, CDR1 is SGDLS, CDR2 YYNGEE. Trimming took off 0 bases at V and 5 bases at J, with 5 bases between the two ends. CDR3 length: 13 amino acids. The table lists this clone with a few counts. Sequencing used immunoSEQ multiplex PCR; TCRdb keeps in-frame clones, though not all of them. The sample includes fewer than 120,000 clones, about 80% seen only once; the top ten take 3% to 4.5%. V is TRBV9 and J is TRBJ2-2; the D gene is possibly TRBD2 (5 bases). This TCR was recovered from a woman of 80 years or more with acute or convalescent COVID-19. Sequencing was carried out using peripheral blood. DNA of the CDR3: TGTGCCAGCAGCGTAGGAGGGACCGGGGAGCTGTTTTTT. The encoded protein is CASSVGGTGELFF. Looking up the rest from reference TRBV9 and TRBJ2-2 gives the full variable domain: DSGVTQTPKHLITATGQRVTLRCSPRSGDLSVYWYQQSLDQGLQFLIQYYNGEERAKGNILERFSAQQFPDLHSELNLSSLELGDSALYFCASSVGGTGELFFGEGSRLTVL.